This TCR beta chain comes out of a study of post-analysis software for immune sequencing data. Included in the TCR beta cDNA libraries were unique molecular identifiers. Via MiXCR, TCRdb re-called the PCR reads, giving one row per CDR3 protein. This repertoire shows around 400,000 distinct CDR3 sequences, 30% to 40% found once; its top ten account for under 9%. Unmatched junction bases numbered 2, after V lost 2 bases and J lost 10 bases. The germline CDR1 and CDR2 sequences are SGHRS and YFSETQ. This CDR3 is built from 11 residues. Broader study findings: Strong co-clustering by F measure was evident for samples that had been prepared in the same batch. A few TRBV segments occurring more often in patients than controls included TRBV5-6, TRBV5-1 and TRBV20-1. Normalized Chao1 diversity in multiple sclerosis patients fell significantly below that of controls.

On this clonotype: Its antigen is not identified.

What was sequenced was blood. The V call is TRBV5-1, the J call TRBJ2-5, with 7 bases fitting TRBD2. The receptor's source is a girl aged 2 to 9 with multiple sclerosis. The CDR3 sequence: CASSFLAVQYF. The CDR3 DNA reads as TGCGCCAGCAGCTTCCTAGCGGTCCAGTACTTC.